Listed below are T cell receptor beta chains from one sample, sequenced in a study of cytomegalovirus exposure and HLA in healthy donors. Assay: immunoSEQ multiplex PCR; the TCRdb copy retains only in-frame clones and omits some. Of 100,000 to 150,000 clones listed, 60% to 80% are singletons. The specimen sequenced was PBMCs. The receptors here all came from a male donor in good health and CMV-seronegative. CDR3s include the opening cysteine and the closing phenylalanine or tryptophan. The D gene is left open where the match is weak. The size entry is marked missing in some rows and otherwise reads once, few, many or a size class.

>TRBV30|TRBJ1-4|TRBD1|-
TGTGCCTGGCGACAGTGGGACAGGGGGCGACGAGCAACTAATGAAAAACTGTTTTTT
CAWRQWDRGRRATNEKLFF
>TRBV28|TRBJ1-6|TRBD1|-
TGTGCCAGCACCCCAATCATGGGACAGTATAATTCACCCCTCCACTTT
CASTPIMGQYNSPLHF
>TRBV7-2|TRBJ2-3|TRBD2|many
TGTGCCAGCAGCCCGGAGAGGGCGGGAGGGCCAGATACGCAGTATTTT
CASSPERAGGPDTQYF
>TRBV5-8|TRBJ1-3|-|few
TGTGCCAGCAGCCCCGAGTACCGGGGCACCATATATTTT
CASSPEYRGTIYF
>TRBV5-6|TRBJ1-2|-|-
TGTGCCAGCAGCTCTGAGGATGGCTACACCTTC
CASSSEDGYTF
>TRBV9|TRBJ2-3|TRBD2|-
TGTGCCAGCAGCCCCCGGGGGGGATACACAGATACGCAGTATTTT
CASSPRGGYTDTQYF
>TRBV27|TRBJ2-3|TRBD2|-
TGTGCCAGCAGGAGACAGGGACTAGCTAGCACAGATACGCAGTATTTT
CASRRQGLASTDTQYF
>TRBV6-4|TRBJ2-1|TRBD2|-
TGTGCCAGCAGGGGCGGGGGGGCATACAATGAGCAGTTCTTC
CASRGGGAYNEQFF
>TRBV6-5|TRBJ1-1|TRBD1|-
TGTGCCAGCAGTTGGACAGGGGAGGGCACTGAAGCTTTCTTT
CASSWTGEGTEAFF
>TRBV7-2|TRBJ2-7|-|once
TGTGCCAGCAGCTTGAGTAGGGGGACCGTCACCTACGAGCAGTACTTC
CASSLSRGTVTYEQYF
>TRBV29-1|TRBJ1-5|-|-
TGCAGCGTTGCCACCGGGGATCAGCCCCAGCATTTT
CSVATGDQPQHF
>TRBV6-1|TRBJ2-3|-|once
TGTGCCAGCAGCCGGACTGGAACTAGCACAGATACGCAGTATTTT
CASSRTGTSTDTQYF
>TRBV27|TRBJ2-7|-|-
TGTGCCAGCAGTCCGAGCTCCCGGGGGGCCCTCTACGAGCAGTACTTC
CASSPSSRGALYEQYF
>TRBV7-9|TRBJ2-5|TRBD1|-
TGTGCCAGCAGCTTAGCCCAGACAGGGGATGAGACCCAGTACTTC
CASSLAQTGDETQYF
>TRBV2|TRBJ2-7|-|few
TGTGCCAGCAGTGATGCTGGCGGAGTCGCCTACGAGCAGTACTTC
CASSDAGGVAYEQYF
>TRBV11-2|TRBJ2-7|-|-
TGTGCCAGCAGCCTCAAGCACGGAGCTATCTCCTACGAGCAGTACTTC
CASSLKHGAISYEQYF
>TRBV27|TRBJ2-1|-|few
TGTGCCAGCAGTTCCCCTTTGACAAGGGGGTTGGGGAATGAGCAGTTCTTC
CASSSPLTRGLGNEQFF
>TRBV19|TRBJ1-1|TRBD1|few
TGTGCCAGTAGCTCAGAGGCGGGACAGGTCCACACTGAAGCTTTCTTT
CASSSEAGQVHTEAFF
>TRBV28|TRBJ1-3|-|-
TGTGCCAGCAGACCCCTGGACAGTTTTGGAGCTGGAAACACCATATATTTT
CASRPLDSFGAGNTIYF
>TRBV19|TRBJ1-4|-|-
TGTGCCAGTAGACCAGGAACCGCAACTAATGAAAAACTGTTTTTT
CASRPGTATNEKLFF
>TRBV30|TRBJ2-7|-|-
TGTGCCTGGAGCCAGGACGAGCAGTACTTC
CAWSQDEQYF
>TRBV27|TRBJ2-7|-|-
TGTGCCAGCAGCCTCACAGTGTCCTACGAGCAGTACTTC
CASSLTVSYEQYF
>TRBV11-2|TRBJ2-7|TRBD2|few
TGTGCCAGCAGCCCGGGACTAGCGGGGTTGGAGCAGTACTTC
CASSPGLAGLEQYF
>TRBV6-1|TRBJ1-5|TRBD1|-
TGTGCCAGCAGCAGGACAGGTGAGAGCAATCAGCCCCAGCATTTT
CASSRTGESNQPQHF
>TRBV28|TRBJ1-1|-|-
TGTGCCAGCAGTCCCCCACGGGGATCTGAAGCTTTCTTT
CASSPPRGSEAFF
>TRBV7-9|TRBJ2-5|TRBD1|-
TGTGCCAGCAGCTTACGGTCCAAGGGGGCCGGCCAAGAGACCCAGTACTTC
CASSLRSKGAGQETQYF
>TRBV14|TRBJ1-4|-|-
TGTGCCAGCAGCCTCACCGACAGCTATGAAAAACTGTTTTTT
CASSLTDSYEKLFF
>TRBV4-3|TRBJ1-2|-|-
TGCGCCAGCAGCCCGTCACAGGGAAACTATGGCTACACCTTC
CASSPSQGNYGYTF
>TRBV28|TRBJ2-7|-|-
TGTGCCAGCAGTTTTGACAGTTACTCCTACGAGCAGTACTTC
CASSFDSYSYEQYF
>TRBV7-3|TRBJ1-2|TRBD1|-
TGTGCCAGCAGCCCGGGACAGGGGCAGAGTGGTGGCTACACCTTC
CASSPGQGQSGGYTF
>TRBV28|TRBJ1-5|-|-
TGTGCCAGCAGTCCCACAGGACCTTTGGCAGGGTTGTATGGCAATCAGCCCCAGCATTTT
CASSPTGPLAGLYGNQPQHF
>TRBV6-6|TRBJ2-7|TRBD1|-
TGTGCCAGCAGTGACCGGGACAGGCTAGCAGAGCAGTACTTC
CASSDRDRLAEQYF
>TRBV11-2|TRBJ2-2|TRBD2|few
TGTGCCAGCAGCTCGACTAGCGGGAGGGCCGGGGAGCTGTTTTTT
CASSSTSGRAGELFF
>TRBV27|TRBJ1-3|-|once
TGTGCCAGCAGTTTAAGCCACGCTGGAAACACCATATATTTT
CASSLSHAGNTIYF
>TRBV5-6|TRBJ2-7|-|-
TGTGCCAGCAGCTTGGTCCAGGGAACCTACGAGCAGTACTTC
CASSLVQGTYEQYF
>TRBV28|TRBJ2-3|-|-
TGTGCCAGCAGAACGGGACTGAGCACAGATACGCAGTATTTT
CASRTGLSTDTQYF
>TRBV19|TRBJ2-6|TRBD1|-
TGTGCCACGACAGGGGGTTCGTTTTCTGGGGCCAACGTCCTGACTTTC
CATTGGSFSGANVLTF
>TRBV9|TRBJ2-3|-|few
TGTGCCAGCAGCGGCCGGGACTTCACAGATACGCAGTATTTT
CASSGRDFTDTQYF
>TRBV7-9|TRBJ2-7|TRBD1|-
TGTGCCAGCAGCCCAACAGGGGCTTGGGACGAGCAGTACTTC
CASSPTGAWDEQYF
>TRBV7-9|TRBJ1-1|-|-
TGTGCCAGCAGCTTAGAAAGGGGAAACACTGAAGCTTTCTTT
CASSLERGNTEAFF
>TRBV4-3|TRBJ2-1|-|-
TGCGCCAGCAGCCGCGGACTTTTCTCCTACAATGAGCAGTTCTTC
CASSRGLFSYNEQFF
>TRBV28|TRBJ2-2|TRBD1|-
TGTGCCAGCAGTTCGGGACAGGGGTCCGGGGAGCTGTTTTTT
CASSSGQGSGELFF
>TRBV5-6|TRBJ1-1|TRBD1|few
TGTGCCAGCAGCTCCCCTGCGACAGGGGTCGTCACTGAAGCTTTCTTT
CASSSPATGVVTEAFF
>TRBV11-3|TRBJ2-7|-|few
TGTGCCAGCAGCTACGACAGGACCTCCTACGAGCAGTACTTC
CASSYDRTSYEQYF
>TRBV5-1|TRBJ2-1|TRBD1|-
TGCGCCAGCAACCTAGGACAGGGGGACAATGAGCAGTTCTTC
CASNLGQGDNEQFF
>TRBV14|TRBJ1-6|-|-
TGTGCCAGCAGCCAAGTTGGGGGAGGTATCCTCCACTTT
CASSQVGGGILHF
>TRBV18|TRBJ2-7|TRBD2|-
TGTGCCAGCTCAGCCCCGGGGGGGTGGTTGTCCTACGAGCAGTACTTC
CASSAPGGWLSYEQYF
>TRBV19|TRBJ1-5|-|-
TGTGCCGGAGGAAGTAGAAATCAGCCCCAGCATTTT
CAGGSRNQPQHF